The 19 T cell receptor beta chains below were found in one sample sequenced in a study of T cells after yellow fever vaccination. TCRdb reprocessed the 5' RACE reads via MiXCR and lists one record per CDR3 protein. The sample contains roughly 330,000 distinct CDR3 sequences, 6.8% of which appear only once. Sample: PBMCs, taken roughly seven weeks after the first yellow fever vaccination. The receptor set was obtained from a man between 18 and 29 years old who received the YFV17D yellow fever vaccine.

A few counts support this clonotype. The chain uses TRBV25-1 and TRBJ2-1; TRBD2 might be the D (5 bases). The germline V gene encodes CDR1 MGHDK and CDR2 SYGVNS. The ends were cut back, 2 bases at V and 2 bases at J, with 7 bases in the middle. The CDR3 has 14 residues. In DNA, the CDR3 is TGTGCCAGCAGTGAACACGGGGCCTACAATGAGCAGTTCTTC. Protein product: CASSEHGAYNEQFF. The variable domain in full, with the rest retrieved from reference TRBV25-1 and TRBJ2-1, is EADIYQTPRYLVIGTGKKITLECSQTMGHDKMYWYQQDPGMELHLIHYSYGVNSTEKGDLSSESTVSRIRTEHFPLTLESARPSHTSQYLCASSEHGAYNEQFFGPGTRLTVL.

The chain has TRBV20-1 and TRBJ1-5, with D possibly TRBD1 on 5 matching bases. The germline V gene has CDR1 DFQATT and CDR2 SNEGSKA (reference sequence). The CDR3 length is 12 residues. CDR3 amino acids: CSCGTSGQPQHF. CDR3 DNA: TGCAGCTGTGGGACCTCTGGGCAGCCCCAGCATTTT.

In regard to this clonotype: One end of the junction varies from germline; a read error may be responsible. CDR3 sequence: CASSLAGTGDSDF. The CDR3, as DNA: TGTGCCAGCAGCTTGGCTGGGACAGGGGATAGTGATTTT. The V and J genes are TRBV5-4 and TRBJ2-3; TRBD1 agrees at 10 bases. This CDR3 is built from 13 residues. CDR1 and CDR2 (germline): SGHNT, YYREEE (reference sequence).

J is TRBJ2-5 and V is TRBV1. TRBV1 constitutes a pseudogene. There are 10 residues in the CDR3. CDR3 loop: CTSSRGTQYF. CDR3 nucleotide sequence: TGCACCAGCAGCCGAGGGACCCAGTACTTC.

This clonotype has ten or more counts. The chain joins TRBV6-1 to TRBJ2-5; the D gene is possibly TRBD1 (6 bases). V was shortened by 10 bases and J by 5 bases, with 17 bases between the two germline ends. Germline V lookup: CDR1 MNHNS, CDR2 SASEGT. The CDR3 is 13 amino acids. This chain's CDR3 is CATSRDNSETQYF. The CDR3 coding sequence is TGTGCCACCTCCCGGGACAATAGCGAGACCCAGTACTTC.

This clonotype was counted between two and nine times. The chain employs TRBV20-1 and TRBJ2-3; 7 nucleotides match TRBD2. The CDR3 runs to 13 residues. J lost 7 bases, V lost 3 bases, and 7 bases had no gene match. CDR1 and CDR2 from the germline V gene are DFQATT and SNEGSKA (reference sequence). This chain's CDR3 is CSARGGGGHTQYF. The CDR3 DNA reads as TGCAGTGCTAGGGGCGGGGGAGGACATACGCAGTATTTT.

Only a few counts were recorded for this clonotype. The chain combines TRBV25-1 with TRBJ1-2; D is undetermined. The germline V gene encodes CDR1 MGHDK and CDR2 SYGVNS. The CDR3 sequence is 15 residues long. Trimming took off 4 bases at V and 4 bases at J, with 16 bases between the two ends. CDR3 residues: CASSGEGLPPYGYTF. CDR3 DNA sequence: TGTGCCAGCAGTGGGGAAGGATTACCTCCCTATGGCTACACCTTC.

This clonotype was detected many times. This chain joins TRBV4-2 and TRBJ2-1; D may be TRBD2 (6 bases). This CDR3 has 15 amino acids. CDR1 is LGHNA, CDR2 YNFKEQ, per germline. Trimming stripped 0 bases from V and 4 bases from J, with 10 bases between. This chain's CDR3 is CASSQEGGDYNEQFF. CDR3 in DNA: TGTGCCAGCAGCCAAGAAGGCGGGGATTACAATGAGCAGTTCTTC.

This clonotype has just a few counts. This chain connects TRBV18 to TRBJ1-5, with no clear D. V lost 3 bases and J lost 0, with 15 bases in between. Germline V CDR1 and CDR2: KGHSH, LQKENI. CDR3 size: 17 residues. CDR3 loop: CASSPLAERNSNQPQHF. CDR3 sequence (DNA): TGTGCCAGCTCACCTTTGGCCGAGAGAAATAGCAATCAGCCCCAGCATTTT.

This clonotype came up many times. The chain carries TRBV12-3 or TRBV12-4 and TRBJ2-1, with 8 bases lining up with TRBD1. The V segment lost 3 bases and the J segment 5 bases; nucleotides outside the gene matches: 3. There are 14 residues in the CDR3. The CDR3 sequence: CASSFRGLDNEQFF. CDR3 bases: TGTGCCAGCAGTTTCAGGGGGCTCGACAATGAGCAGTTCTTC.

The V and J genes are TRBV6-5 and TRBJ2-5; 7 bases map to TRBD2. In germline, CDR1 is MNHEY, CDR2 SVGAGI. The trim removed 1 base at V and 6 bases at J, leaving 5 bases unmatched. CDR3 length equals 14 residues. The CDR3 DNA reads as TGTGCCAGCAGTTACTACCGACTAGCACAGACCCAGTACTTC. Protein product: CASSYYRLAQTQYF.

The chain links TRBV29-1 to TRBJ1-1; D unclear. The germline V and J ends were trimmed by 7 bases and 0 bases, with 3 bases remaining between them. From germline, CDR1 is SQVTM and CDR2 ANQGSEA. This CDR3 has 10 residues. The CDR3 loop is CSAMNTEAFF. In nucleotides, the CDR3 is TGCAGCGCTATGAACACTGAAGCTTTCTTT.

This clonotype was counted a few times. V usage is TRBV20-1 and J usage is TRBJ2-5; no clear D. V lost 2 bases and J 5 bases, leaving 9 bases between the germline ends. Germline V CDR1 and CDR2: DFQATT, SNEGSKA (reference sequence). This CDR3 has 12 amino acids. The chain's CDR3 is CSARLTWETQYF. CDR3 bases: TGCAGTGCTAGACTTACGTGGGAGACCCAGTACTTC.

The CDR3 sequence is CASSDGTGGSGYTF. CDR3 DNA: TGTGCCAGCAGCGACGGGACAGGTGGTAGTGGCTACACCTTC. The rearrangement uses TRBV7-9 and TRBJ1-2; 8 bases are a match to TRBD1. The J segment lost 7 bases and the V segment lost 5 bases, leaving 9 bases of the junction unmatched. Germline CDR1 reads SEHNR; CDR2 reads FQNEAQ (reference sequence). This CDR3 has 14 amino acids.

Here the CDR3 DNA reads TGCGCCAGCAGCCAGGGACAGGTTGACAATGAGCAGTTCTTC. Its protein product is CASSQGQVDNEQFF. The chain links TRBV5-1 to TRBJ2-1, with 8 nucleotides matching TRBD1. The CDR3 runs to 14 residues. Per germline, CDR1 SGHRS and CDR2 YFSETQ. The junction had 5 bases not matched to a gene; V was cut back by 4 bases and J by 5 bases. Combining the CDR3 with reference TRBV5-1 and TRBJ2-1 gives the whole variable domain KAGVTQTPRYLIKTRGQQVTLSCSPISGHRSVSWYQQTPGQGLQFLFEYFSETQRNKGNFPGRFSGRQFSNSRSEMNVSTLELGDSALYLCASSQGQVDNEQFFGPGTRLTVL.

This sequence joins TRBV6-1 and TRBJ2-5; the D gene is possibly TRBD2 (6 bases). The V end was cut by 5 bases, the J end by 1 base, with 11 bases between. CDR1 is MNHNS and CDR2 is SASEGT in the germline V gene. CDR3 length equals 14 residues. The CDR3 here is CASSPDGGQETQYF. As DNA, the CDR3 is TGTGCCAGCAGTCCCGACGGGGGCCAAGAGACCCAGTACTTC.

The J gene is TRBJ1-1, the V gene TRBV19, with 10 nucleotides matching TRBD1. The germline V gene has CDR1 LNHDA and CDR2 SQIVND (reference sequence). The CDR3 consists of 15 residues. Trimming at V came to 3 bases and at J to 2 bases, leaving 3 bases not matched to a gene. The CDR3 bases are TGTGCCAGTAGTATGGGACAGGGGAGTAACACTGAAGCTTTCTTT. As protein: CASSMGQGSNTEAFF.

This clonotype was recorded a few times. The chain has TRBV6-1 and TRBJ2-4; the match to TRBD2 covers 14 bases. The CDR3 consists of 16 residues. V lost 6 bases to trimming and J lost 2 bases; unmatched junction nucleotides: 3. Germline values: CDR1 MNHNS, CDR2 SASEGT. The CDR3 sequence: CASRTSGGASKNIQYF. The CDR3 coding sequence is TGTGCCAGCAGGACTAGCGGGGGGGCGTCCAAAAACATTCAGTACTTC.

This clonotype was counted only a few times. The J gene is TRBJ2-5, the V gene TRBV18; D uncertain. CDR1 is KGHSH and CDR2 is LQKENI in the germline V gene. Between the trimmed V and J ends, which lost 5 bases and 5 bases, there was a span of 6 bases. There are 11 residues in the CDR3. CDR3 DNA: TGTGCCAGCTCAATGACGGAGACCCAGTACTTC. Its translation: CASSMTETQYF.